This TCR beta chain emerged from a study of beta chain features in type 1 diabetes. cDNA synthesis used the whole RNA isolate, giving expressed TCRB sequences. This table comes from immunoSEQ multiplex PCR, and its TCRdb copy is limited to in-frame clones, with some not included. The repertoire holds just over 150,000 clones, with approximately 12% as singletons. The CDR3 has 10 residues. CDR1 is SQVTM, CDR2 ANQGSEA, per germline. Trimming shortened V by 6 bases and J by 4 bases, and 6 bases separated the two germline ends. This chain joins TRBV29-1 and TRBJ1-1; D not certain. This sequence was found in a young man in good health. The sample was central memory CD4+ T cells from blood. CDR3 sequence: CSVKGTEAFF. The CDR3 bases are TGCAGCGTGAAGGGCACTGAAGCTTTCTTT.